What follows describes a single TCR beta chain. The method was immunoSEQ multiplex PCR; TCRdb's version includes in-frame clones alone and lacks a portion of them. The sample carries fewer than 95,000 clones, approximately 89% recorded once. The sample is drawn from a study of control samples from healthy donors and cancer patients. Between the trimmed V and J ends, which lost 1 base and 3 bases, there was a span of 6 bases. Germline CDR1 is SGHAT and CDR2 is FQNNGV. CDR3 size: 13 residues. The clonotype comes from a man aged 30 to 45 in good health. The chain links TRBV11-2 to TRBJ2-5, with D perhaps TRBD1 (6 bases). The sequencing input was blood. CDR3 DNA sequence: TGTGCCAGCAGCTTAGGACAGGAAGAGACCCAGTACTTC. It encodes CASSLGQEETQYF.